The 10 T cell receptor beta chains below were found in one sample sequenced in a study of cytomegalovirus exposure and HLA in healthy donors. This PCR relied on a set of 60 Vbeta primers and 13 Jbeta primers. Sequenced by immunoSEQ multiplex PCR; TCRdb stores in-frame clones only, minus some. Among roughly 110,000 clones, approximately 81% were seen once, and the ten largest hold around 3%. Sequenced material: PBMCs. The receptor source for this set is a woman between 18 and 29 years old in good health and CMV-seropositive.

The chain couples TRBV7-2 to TRBJ2-7; 8 bases line up with TRBD2. The trim removed 2 bases at V and 0 bases at J, leaving 6 bases unmatched. CDR1 and CDR2 (germline): SGHTA, FQGNSA. The CDR3 covers 16 residues. The CDR3 here is CASSLSPGTSSYEQYF. The CDR3 coding sequence is TGTGCCAGCAGCTTAAGTCCGGGGACTAGCTCCTACGAGCAGTACTTC.

The V call is TRBV11-1, the J call TRBJ1-1; weak D call: TRBD1 (5 bases). The CDR3 sequence is 14 residues long. Germline lookup yields CDR1 SGHAT and CDR2 FQDESV (reference sequence). V was shortened by 1 base and J by 3 bases, with 9 bases between the two germline ends. CDR3: CASSLEVQDTEAFF. CDR3 nucleotide sequence: TGTGCCAGCAGCTTAGAGGTACAGGACACTGAAGCTTTCTTT.

The rearrangement uses TRBV6-5 and TRBJ2-4; a possible D gene is TRBD2 (5 bases). This CDR3 contains 14 residues. CDR1 is MNHEY, CDR2 SVGAGI, per germline. The V gene lost 6 bases and the J gene lost 7 bases, with 16 bases spanning the gap. This chain's CDR3 is CASSSSGVGNIQYF. Written as DNA, the CDR3 is TGTGCCAGCAGCTCGAGCGGAGTGGGGAACATTCAGTACTTC.

Points on this clone: At one boundary the junction diverges from the germline segment, which might be a read error. The V call is TRBV7-9, the J call TRBJ1-2; 10 bases agree with TRBD1. Germline V gene data show CDR1 as SEHNR and CDR2 as FQNEAQ (reference sequence). This CDR3 has 16 residues. CDR3 DNA: TGTTCCAGCAGCAAGACACCTCCGGGACAGGGGTATGGCTACACCTTC. Protein product: CSSSKTPPGQGYGYTF.

The count of this clone is one. The DNA is omitted, as the CDR3 cannot be located on it reliably, and the CDR3 follows TCRdb's listing. The V gene is TRBV28, the J gene TRBJ2-3; the table's D call of TRBD1 was not tested on the DNA. Per germline, CDR1 MDHEN and CDR2 SYDVKM. The CDR3 totals 15 residues, both ends included. CDR3 region: CASSFLAGSTDTQYF.

This sequence joins TRBV18 and TRBJ1-5; no clear D gene. V dropped 3 bases and J dropped 2 bases, with 8 bases sitting between them. CDR1 and CDR2 (germline): KGHSH, LQKENI. The CDR3 has 14 amino acids. CDR3 in amino acids: CASSPNQGNQPQHF. The CDR3 coding sequence is TGTGCCAGCTCACCGAATCAGGGCAATCAGCCCCAGCATTTT.

This chain connects TRBV30 to TRBJ2-1, with 9 bases lining up with TRBD2. V lost 2 bases, J lost 2 bases, and 4 bases stayed unmatched. The CDR3 extends over 15 amino acids. Germline V CDR1 and CDR2: GTSNPN, SVGIG (reference sequence). The CDR3 protein is CAWSPLAGTYNEQFF. The DNA of the CDR3 is TGTGCCTGGAGTCCTCTAGCGGGGACCTACAATGAGCAGTTCTTC.

The rearrangement joins TRBV7-9 to TRBJ2-7, with D possibly being TRBD1 (7 bases). CDR1 and CDR2 from the germline V gene are SEHNR and FQNEAQ (reference sequence). This CDR3 comprises 15 residues. V lost 2 bases to trimming and J lost 6 bases, with 17 bases between them. The CDR3 DNA follows: TGTGCCAGCAGCTTAAATGGGGGCAGGGGGGTCGAGCAGTACTTC. It encodes CASSLNGGRGVEQYF. Drawing the rest from reference TRBV7-9 and TRBJ2-7, the complete variable domain is DTGVSQNPRHKITKRGQNVTFRCDPISEHNRLYWYRQTLGQGPEFLTYFQNEAQLEKSRLLSDRFSAERPKGSFSTLEIQRTEQGDSAMYLCASSLNGGRGVEQYFGPGTRLTVT.

This CDR3 is CASSPQGLAVTSTDTQYF. The CDR3 DNA reads TGTGCCAGCAGCCCGCAGGGACTAGCGGTAACTAGCACAGATACGCAGTATTTT. The chain has TRBV5-5 and TRBJ2-3, with 11 bases lining up with TRBD2. Trimming removed 4 bases from V and 0 bases from J; junction bases left unmatched: 10. This CDR3 has 18 residues. Germline V lookup: CDR1 SGHKS, CDR2 YYEKEE (reference sequence).

This clone came up a few times. The DNA is left out, because the CDR3 cannot be placed on it with certainty; the CDR3 is given as TCRdb lists it. The chain employs TRBV6-5 and TRBJ2-2; TRBD2 is the table's D call, not checked against the DNA. Per germline, CDR1 MNHEY and CDR2 SVGAGI. The CDR3 contains 14 residues when both ends are counted. CDR3 loop: CASSRYRRAGELFF.